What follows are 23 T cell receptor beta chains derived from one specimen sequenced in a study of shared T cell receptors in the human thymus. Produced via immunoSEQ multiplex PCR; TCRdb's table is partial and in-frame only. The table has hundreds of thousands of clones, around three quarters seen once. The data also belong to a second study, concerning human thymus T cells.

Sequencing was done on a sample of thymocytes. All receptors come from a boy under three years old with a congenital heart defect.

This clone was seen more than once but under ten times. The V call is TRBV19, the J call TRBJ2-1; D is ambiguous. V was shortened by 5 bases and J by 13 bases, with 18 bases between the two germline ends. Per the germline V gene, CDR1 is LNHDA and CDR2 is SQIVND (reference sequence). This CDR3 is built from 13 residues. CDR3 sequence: CASSPQSWYFQFF. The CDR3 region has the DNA TGTGCCAGTAGTCCACAGTCGTGGTATTTCCAGTTCTTC.

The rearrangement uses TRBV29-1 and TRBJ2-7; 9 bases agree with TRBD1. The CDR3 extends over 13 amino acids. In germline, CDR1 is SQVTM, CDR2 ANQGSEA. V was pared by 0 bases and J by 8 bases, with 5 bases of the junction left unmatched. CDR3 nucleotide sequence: TGCAGCGTTGAAGACGGGGACAGGGCGAAGCAGTACTTC. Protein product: CSVEDGDRAKQYF.

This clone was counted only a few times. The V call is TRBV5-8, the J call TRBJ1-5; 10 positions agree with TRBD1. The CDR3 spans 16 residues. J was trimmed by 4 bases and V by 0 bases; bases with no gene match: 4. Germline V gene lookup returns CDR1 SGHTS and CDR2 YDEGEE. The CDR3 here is CASSLARTGGNQPQHF. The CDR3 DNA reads TGTGCCAGCAGCTTGGCCCGGACAGGGGGAAATCAGCCCCAGCATTTT.

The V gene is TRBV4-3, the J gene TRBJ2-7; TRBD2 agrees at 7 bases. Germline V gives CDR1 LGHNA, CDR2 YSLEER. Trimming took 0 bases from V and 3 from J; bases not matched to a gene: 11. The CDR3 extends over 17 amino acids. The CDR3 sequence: CASSQDMTSRALYEQYF. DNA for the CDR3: TGCGCCAGCAGCCAAGATATGACTAGCCGAGCCCTCTACGAGCAGTACTTC.

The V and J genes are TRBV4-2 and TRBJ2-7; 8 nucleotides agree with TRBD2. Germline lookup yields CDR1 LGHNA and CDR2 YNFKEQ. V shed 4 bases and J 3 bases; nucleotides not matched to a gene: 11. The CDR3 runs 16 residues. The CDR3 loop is CASSRITPGLDYEQYF. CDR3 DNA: TGTGCCAGCAGCCGCATTACGCCGGGACTAGACTACGAGCAGTACTTC.

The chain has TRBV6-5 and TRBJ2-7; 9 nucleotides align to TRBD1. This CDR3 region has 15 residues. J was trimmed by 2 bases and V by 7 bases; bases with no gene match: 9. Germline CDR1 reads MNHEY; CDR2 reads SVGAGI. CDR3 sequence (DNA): TGTGCCAGCACCCCGAAGGGGACAGGGACCTACGAGCAGTACTTC. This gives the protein CASTPKGTGTYEQYF.

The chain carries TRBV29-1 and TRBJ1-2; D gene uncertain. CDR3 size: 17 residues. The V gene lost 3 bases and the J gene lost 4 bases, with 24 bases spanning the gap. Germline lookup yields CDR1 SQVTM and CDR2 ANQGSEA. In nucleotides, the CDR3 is TGCAGCGTTGACTTATTCTCTCGGAGTATCCCCTCCTATGGCTACACCTTC. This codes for CSVDLFSRSIPSYGYTF.

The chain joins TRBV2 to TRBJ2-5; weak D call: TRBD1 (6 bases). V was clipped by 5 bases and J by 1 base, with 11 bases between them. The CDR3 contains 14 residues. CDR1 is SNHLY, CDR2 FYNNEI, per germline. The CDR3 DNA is TGTGCCAGCAGTCCGACAGGCAGCCAAGAGACCCAGTACTTC. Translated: CASSPTGSQETQYF. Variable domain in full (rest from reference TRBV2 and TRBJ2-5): EPEVTQTPSHQVTQMGQEVILRCVPISNHLYFYWYRQILGQKVEFLVSFYNNEISEKSEIFDDQFSVERPDGSNFTLKIRSTKLEDSAMYFCASSPTGSQETQYFGPGTRLLVL.

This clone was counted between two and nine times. CDR3 sequence (DNA): TGTGCCAGTAGTATAAATTGGTGGCAGGGGGCGACTAGGCGCGAGACCCAGTACTTC. Translated, it gives CASSINWWQGATRRETQYF. The chain has TRBV19 and TRBJ2-5, with 8 bases lining up with TRBD1. V was clipped by 2 bases and J by 5 bases; unmatched bases: 19. The germline V gene has CDR1 LNHDA and CDR2 SQIVND (reference sequence). The CDR3 is 19 amino acids. The complete variable domain, with remaining parts taken from reference TRBV19 and TRBJ2-5, reads DGGITQSPKYLFRKEGQNVTLSCEQNLNHDAMYWYRQDPGQGLRLIYYSQIVNDFQKGDIAEGYSVSREKKESFPLTVTSAQKNPTAFYLCASSINWWQGATRRETQYFGPGTRLLVL.

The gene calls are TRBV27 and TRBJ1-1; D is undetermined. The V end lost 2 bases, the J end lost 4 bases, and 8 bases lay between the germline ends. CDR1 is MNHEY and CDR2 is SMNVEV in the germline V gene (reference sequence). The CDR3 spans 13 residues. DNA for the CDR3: TGTGCCAGCAGTTTAGAGGGCTGCACTGAAGCTTTCTTT. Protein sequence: CASSLEGCTEAFF.

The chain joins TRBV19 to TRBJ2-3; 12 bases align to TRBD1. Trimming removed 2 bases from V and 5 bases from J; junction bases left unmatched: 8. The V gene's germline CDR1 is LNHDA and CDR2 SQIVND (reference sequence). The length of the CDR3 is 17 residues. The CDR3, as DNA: TGTGCCAGTAGTATAACGGGGGACAGGGGGCCTGGAGATACGCAGTATTTT. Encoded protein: CASSITGDRGPGDTQYF.

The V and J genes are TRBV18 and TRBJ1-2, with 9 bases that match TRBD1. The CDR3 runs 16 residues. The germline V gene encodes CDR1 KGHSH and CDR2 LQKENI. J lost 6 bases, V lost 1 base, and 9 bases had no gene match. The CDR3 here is CASSPRRGQGWHGYTF. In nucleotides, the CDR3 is TGTGCCAGCTCACCACGGCGGGGACAGGGTTGGCATGGCTACACCTTC. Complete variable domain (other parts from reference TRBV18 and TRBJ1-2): NAGVMQNPRHLVRRRGQEARLRCSPMKGHSHVYWYRQLPEEGLKFMVYLQKENIIDESGMPKERFSAEFPKEGPSILRIQQVVRGDSAAYFCASSPRRGQGWHGYTFGSGTRLTVV.

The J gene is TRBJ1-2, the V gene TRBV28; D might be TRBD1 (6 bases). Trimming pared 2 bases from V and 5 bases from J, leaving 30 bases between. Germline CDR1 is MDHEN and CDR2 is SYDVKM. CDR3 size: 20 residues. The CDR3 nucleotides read TGTGCCAGCAGTTTACCCTCTCAACGACAGGAAAGAGCCAGAGGGTATGGCTACACCTTC. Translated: CASSLPSQRQERARGYGYTF.

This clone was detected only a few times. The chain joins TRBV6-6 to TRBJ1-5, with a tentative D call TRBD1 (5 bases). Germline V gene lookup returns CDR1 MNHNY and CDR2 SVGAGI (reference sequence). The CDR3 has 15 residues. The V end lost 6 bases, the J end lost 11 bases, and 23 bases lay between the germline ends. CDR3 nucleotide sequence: TGTGCCAGCAGGCCCACTCCAGGGTCCCACAGTACCCAGCATTTT. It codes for CASRPTPGSHSTQHF.

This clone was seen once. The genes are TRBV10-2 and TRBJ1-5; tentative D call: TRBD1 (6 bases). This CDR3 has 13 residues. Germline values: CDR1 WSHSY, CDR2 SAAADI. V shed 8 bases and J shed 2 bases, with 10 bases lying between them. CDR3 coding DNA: TGCGCCAGCTCCCCAGGGGGCAATCAGCCCCAGCATTTT. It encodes CASSPGGNQPQHF.

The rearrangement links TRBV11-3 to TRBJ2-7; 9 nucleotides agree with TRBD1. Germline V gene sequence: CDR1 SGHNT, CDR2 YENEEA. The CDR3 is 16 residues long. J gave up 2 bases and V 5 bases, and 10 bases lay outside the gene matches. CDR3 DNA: TGTGCCAGCAGCAAAAGAAGGACAGGGGTCCCCTACGAGCAGTACTTC. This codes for CASSKRRTGVPYEQYF. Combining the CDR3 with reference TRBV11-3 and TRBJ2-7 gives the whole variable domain EAGVVQSPRYKIIEKKQPVAFWCNPISGHNTLYWYLQNLGQGPELLIRYENEEAVDDSQLPKDRFSAERLKGVDSTLKIQPAELGDSAVYLCASSKRRTGVPYEQYFGPGTRLTVT.

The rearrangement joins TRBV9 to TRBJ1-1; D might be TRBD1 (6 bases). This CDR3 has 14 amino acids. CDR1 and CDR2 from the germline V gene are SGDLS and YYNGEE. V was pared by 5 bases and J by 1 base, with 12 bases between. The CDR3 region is CASSHIRGNTEAFF. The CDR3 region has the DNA TGTGCCAGCAGTCACATCAGGGGGAACACTGAAGCTTTCTTT.

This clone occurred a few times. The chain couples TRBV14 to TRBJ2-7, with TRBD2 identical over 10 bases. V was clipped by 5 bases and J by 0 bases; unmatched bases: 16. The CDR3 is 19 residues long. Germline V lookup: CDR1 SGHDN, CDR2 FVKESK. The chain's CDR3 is CASSGSGANSGRHSYEQYF. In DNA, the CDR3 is TGTGCCAGCAGCGGATCGGGGGCAAATAGCGGGAGGCACTCCTACGAGCAGTACTTC.

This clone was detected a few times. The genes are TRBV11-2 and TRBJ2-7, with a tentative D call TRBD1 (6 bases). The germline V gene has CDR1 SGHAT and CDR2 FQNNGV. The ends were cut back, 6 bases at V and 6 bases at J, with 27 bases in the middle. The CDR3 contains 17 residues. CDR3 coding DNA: TGTGCCAGCAGTAGGGTTGGAAGGGGGATAAGATCGGGCGAGCAGTACTTC. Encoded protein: CASSRVGRGIRSGEQYF. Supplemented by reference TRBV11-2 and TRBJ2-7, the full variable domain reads EAGVAQSPRYKIIEKRQSVAFWCNPISGHATLYWYQQILGQGPKLLIQFQNNGVVDDSQLPKDRFSAERLKGVDSTLKIQPAKLEDSAVYLCASSRVGRGIRSGEQYFGPGTRLTVT.

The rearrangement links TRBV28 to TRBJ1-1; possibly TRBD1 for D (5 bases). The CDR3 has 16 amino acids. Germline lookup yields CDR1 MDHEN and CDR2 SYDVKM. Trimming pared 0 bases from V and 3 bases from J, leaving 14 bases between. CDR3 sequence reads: CASSLWAIEGDTEAFF. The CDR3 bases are TGTGCCAGCAGTTTATGGGCAATAGAAGGGGACACTGAAGCTTTCTTT.

The CDR3, as DNA: TGTGCCAGCAGCTTAATAAACAGGAAGGAAGAGACCCAGTACTTC. Its protein is CASSLINRKEETQYF. The chain carries TRBV7-8 and TRBJ2-5, with D possibly TRBD1 on 5 matching bases. V lost 2 bases to trimming and J lost 3 bases, with 13 bases between them. The CDR3 is 15 residues long. The V gene's germline CDR1 is SGHVS and CDR2 FQNEAQ.

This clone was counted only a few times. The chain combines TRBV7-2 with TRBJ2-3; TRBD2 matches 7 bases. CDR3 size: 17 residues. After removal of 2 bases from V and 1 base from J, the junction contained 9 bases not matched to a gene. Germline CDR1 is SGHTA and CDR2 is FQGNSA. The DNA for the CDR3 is TGTGCCAGCAGCTTATATACGGGGAGGGACCGCACAGATACGCAGTATTTT. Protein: CASSLYTGRDRTDTQYF.

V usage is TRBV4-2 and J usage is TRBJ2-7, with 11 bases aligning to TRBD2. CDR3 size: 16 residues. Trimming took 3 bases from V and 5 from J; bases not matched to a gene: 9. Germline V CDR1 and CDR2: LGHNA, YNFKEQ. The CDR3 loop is CASSQVRTSGFNEQYF. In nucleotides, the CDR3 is TGTGCCAGCAGCCAGGTTCGGACTAGCGGGTTCAACGAGCAGTACTTC.